The subject of this entry is one T cell receptor beta chain. V gave up 4 bases and J gave up 0 bases, with 19 bases separating them. The CDR3 runs to 18 residues. Germline CDR1 and CDR2: MGHRA and YSYEKL. These data belong to a study of cytomegalovirus exposure and HLA in healthy donors. The PCR employed 60 Vbeta primers together with 13 Jbeta primers. Sequenced by immunoSEQ multiplex PCR; TCRdb stores in-frame clones only, minus some. Listed are about 49,000 clones; around 12% falls within the top ten. The source material was PBMCs. The V gene is TRBV4-1, the J gene TRBJ1-3; weak D call: TRBD1 (6 bases). The sequence was collected from a man aged 18-30 years in good health and CMV-seropositive. The CDR3 protein is CASSPLLTGPTSGNTIYF. The CDR3 coding sequence is TGCGCCAGCAGCCCGCTCCTCACAGGGCCTACCTCTGGAAACACCATATATTTT.